This note documents a single TCR beta chain sequence. The antigen is unknown. Profiled with immunoSEQ multiplex PCR; TCRdb holds only in-frame clones, not every one. The sample holds 25,000 to 35,000 clones; 74% are singletons and the top ten take around a sixth. Sequencing in the ViraFEST assay came after antigen-specific CD4+ T cells had been expanded with viral peptide pools, which were used to stimulate PBMC. Isolating CD4+ T cells followed approximately 10 days of culture. BNT162b2 vaccine or mRNA-1273 vaccine was given to participants in two doses. In the vaccine recipients, nucleocapsid antibodies were negative and there was no prior SARS-CoV-2 infection. Some 2.2 million PBMC per well received 10 IU/ml IL-2 and approximately 9.2 ug/ml peptides in culture. This sample was taken from a study of vaccination effects on CD4 cells after COVID-19. On the study more broadly: Post-vaccine specimens arrived a median 72 days past the second dose. Whole-study results and caveats: Marked clonal contraction of both clone types appeared late after vaccination.

Per germline, CDR1 MRHNA and CDR2 SNTAGT. With 3 bases clipped from V and 7 bases from J, the junction kept 8 bases outside the gene matches. This CDR3 has 15 amino acids. This TCR derives from a human donor who received a COVID-19 vaccine. This sequence joins TRBV6-4 and TRBJ2-1; 8 nucleotides line up with TRBD1. This sample comprised CD4+ T cells from PBMCs cultured with HCoV-OC43 spike peptides, obtained after COVID-19 vaccination. As to subset: HCoV-OC43 spike overlapping peptide pool stimulation. In DNA, the CDR3 is TGTGCCAGCAGTGATGGACAGGGAAACTCTAATGAGCAGTTCTTC. Amino acids: CASSDGQGNSNEQFF.